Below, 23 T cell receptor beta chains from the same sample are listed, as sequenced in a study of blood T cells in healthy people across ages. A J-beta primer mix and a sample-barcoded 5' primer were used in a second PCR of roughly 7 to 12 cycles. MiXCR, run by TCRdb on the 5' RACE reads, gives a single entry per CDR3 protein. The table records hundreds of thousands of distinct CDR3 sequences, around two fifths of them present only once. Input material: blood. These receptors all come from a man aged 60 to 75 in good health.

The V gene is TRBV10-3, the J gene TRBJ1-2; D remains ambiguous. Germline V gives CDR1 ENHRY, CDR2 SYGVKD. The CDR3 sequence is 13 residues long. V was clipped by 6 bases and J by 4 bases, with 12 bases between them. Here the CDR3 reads CAIRADLSYGYTF. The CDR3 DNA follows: TGTGCCATCAGAGCGGATCTGAGCTATGGCTACACCTTC.

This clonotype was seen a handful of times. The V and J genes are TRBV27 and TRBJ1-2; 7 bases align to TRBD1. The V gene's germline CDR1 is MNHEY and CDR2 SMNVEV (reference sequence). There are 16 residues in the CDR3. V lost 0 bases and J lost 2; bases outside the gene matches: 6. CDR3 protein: CASSLSGRGWNYGYTF. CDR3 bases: TGTGCCAGCAGTTTATCGGGCAGGGGGTGGAACTATGGCTACACCTTC.

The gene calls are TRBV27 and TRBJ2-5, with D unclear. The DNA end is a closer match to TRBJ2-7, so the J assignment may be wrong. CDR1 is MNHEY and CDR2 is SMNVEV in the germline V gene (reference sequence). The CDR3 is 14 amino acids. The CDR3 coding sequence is TGTGCCAGCAGTTTACTAGGGTCTGGGGACGAGCAGTACTTC. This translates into CASSLLGSGDEQYF.

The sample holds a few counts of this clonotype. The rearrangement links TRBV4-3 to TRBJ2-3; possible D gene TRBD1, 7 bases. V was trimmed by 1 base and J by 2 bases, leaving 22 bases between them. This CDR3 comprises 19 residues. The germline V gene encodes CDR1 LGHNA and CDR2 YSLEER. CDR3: CASSQAPGQGGVPTDTQYF. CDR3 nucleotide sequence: TGCGCCAGCAGCCAAGCTCCGGGCCAGGGGGGCGTTCCCACAGATACGCAGTATTTT.

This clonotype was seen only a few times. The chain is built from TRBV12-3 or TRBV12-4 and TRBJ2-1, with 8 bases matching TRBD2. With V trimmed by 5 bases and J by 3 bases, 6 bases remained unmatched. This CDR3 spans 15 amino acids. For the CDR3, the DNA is TGTGCCAGCAGTGCTAGCGGGCTAAACTACAATGAGCAGTTCTTC. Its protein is CASSASGLNYNEQFF.

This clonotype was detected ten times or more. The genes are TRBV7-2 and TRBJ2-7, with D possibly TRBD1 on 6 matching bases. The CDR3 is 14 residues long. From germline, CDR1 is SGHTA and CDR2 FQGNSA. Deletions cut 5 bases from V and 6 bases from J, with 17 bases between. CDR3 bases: TGTGCCAGCAGCATTACAGGGCCGGCGGGCGAGCAGTACTTC. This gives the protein CASSITGPAGEQYF. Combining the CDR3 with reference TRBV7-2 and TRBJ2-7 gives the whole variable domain GAGVSQSPSNKVTEKGKDVELRCDPISGHTALYWYRQSLGQGLEFLIYFQGNSAPDKSGLPSDRFSAERTGGSVSTLTIQRTQQEDSAVYLCASSITGPAGEQYFGPGTRLTVT.

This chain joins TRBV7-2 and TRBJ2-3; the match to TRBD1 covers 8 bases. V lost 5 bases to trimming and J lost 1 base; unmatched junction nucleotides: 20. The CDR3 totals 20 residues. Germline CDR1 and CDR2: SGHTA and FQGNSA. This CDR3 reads CASSLLPGTGHIHRTDTQYF. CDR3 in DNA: TGTGCCAGCAGCCTCCTTCCGGGGACAGGACATATTCACCGCACAGATACGCAGTATTTT.

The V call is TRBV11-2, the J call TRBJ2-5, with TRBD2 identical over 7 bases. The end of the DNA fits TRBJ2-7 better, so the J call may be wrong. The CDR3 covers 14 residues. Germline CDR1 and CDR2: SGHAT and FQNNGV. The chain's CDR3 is CASSLEGLVYEQYF. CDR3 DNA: TGTGCCAGCAGCTTGGAAGGACTAGTCTACGAGCAGTACTTC.

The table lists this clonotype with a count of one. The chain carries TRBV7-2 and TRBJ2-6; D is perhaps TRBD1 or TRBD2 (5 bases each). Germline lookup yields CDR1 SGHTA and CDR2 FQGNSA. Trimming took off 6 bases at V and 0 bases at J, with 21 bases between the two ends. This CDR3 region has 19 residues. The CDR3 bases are TGTGCCAGCAGAACCCTCGGGACCGCTAGTCTCTCTGGGGCCAACGTCCTGACTTTC. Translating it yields CASRTLGTASLSGANVLTF.

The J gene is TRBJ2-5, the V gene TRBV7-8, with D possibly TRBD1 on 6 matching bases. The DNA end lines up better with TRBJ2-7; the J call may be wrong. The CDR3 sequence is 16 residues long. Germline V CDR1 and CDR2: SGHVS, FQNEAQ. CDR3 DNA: TGTGCCAGCAGCTTAATCGAGACAGGTGGAGGAAGCGAGCAGTACTTC. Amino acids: CASSLIETGGGSEQYF.

The CDR3 loop is CASSLVGVSVFPGNIQYF. The CDR3 DNA reads as TGTGCCAGCAGCTTAGTGGGGGTTTCTGTGTTTCCGGGAAACATTCAGTACTTC. The J gene is TRBJ2-4, the V gene TRBV7-2; D may correspond to TRBD1 or TRBD2 (5 bases each). CDR3 length equals 18 residues. Germline-derived CDR1 and CDR2 are SGHTA and FQGNSA. V lost 1 base to trimming and J lost 6 bases, with 22 bases between them.

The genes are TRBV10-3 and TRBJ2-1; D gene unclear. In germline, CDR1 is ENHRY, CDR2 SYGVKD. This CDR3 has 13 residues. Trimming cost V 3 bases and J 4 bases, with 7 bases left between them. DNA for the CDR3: TGTGCCATCAGTGATGAGCCTTACAATGAGCAGTTCTTC. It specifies CAISDEPYNEQFF.

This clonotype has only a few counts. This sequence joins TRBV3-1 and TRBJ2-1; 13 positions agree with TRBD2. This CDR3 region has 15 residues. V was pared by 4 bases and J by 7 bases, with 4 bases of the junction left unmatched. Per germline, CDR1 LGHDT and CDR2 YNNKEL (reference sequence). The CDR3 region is CASSPRTSGGNEQFF. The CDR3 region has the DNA TGTGCCAGCAGCCCCCGGACTAGCGGGGGTAATGAGCAGTTCTTC.

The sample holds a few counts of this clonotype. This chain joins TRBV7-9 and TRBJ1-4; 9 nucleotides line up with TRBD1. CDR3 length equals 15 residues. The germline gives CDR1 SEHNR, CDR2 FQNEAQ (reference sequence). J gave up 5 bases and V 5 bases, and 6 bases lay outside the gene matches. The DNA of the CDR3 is TGTGCCAGCAGCCACAGACAGGGGGAAAATGAAAAACTGTTTTTT. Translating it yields CASSHRQGENEKLFF. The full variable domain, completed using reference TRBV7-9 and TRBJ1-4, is DTGVSQNPRHKITKRGQNVTFRCDPISEHNRLYWYRQTLGQGPEFLTYFQNEAQLEKSRLLSDRFSAERPKGSFSTLEIQRTEQGDSAMYLCASSHRQGENEKLFFGSGTQLSVL.

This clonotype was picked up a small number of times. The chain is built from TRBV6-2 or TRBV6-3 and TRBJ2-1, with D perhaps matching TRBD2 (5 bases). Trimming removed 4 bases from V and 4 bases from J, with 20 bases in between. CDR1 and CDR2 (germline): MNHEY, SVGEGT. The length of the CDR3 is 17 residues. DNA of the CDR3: TGTGCCAGCAGTTCCCCCGTGACTAAAATAAGATACAATGAGCAGTTCTTC. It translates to CASSSPVTKIRYNEQFF.

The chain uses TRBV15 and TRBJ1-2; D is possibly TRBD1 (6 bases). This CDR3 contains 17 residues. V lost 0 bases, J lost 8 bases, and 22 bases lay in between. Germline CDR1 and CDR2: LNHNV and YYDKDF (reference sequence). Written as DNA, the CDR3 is TGTGCCACCAGCAGAGATCGGGCCCGAAACAGGGAGGGAGGCTACACCTTC. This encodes CATSRDRARNREGGYTF.

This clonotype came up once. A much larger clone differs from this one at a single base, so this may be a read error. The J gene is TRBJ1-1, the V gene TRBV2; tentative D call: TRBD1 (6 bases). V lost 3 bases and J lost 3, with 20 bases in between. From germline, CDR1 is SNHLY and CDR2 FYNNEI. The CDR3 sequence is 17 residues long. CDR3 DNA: TGTGCCAGCAGTGACCCATTAACCAGGGGTTTAGACACTGAAGCTTTCTTT. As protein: CASSDPLTRGLDTEAFF.

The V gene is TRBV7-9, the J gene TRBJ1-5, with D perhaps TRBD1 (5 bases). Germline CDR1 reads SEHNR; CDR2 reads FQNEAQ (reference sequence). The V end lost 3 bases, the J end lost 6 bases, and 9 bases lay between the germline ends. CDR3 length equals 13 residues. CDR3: CASSFGGGQPQHF. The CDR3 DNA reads TGTGCCAGCAGCTTCGGGGGGGGTCAGCCCCAGCATTTT.

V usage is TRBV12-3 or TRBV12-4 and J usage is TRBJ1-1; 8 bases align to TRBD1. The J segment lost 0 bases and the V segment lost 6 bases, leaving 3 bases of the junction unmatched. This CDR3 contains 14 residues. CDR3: CASRRQGLNTEAFF. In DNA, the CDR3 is TGTGCCAGCAGAAGACAGGGGTTGAACACTGAAGCTTTCTTT.

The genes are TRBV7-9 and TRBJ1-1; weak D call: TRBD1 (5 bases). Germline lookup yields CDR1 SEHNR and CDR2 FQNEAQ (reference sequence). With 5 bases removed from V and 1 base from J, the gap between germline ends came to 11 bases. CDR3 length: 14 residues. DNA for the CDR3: TGTGCCAGCAGCCTAAGGGGAGAGAACACTGAAGCTTTCTTT. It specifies CASSLRGENTEAFF.

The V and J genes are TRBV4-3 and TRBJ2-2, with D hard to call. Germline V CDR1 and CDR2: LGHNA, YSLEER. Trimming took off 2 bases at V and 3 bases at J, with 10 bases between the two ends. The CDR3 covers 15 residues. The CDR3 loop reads CASSQRRYYTGELFF. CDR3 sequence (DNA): TGCGCCAGCAGCCAACGTCGATACTACACCGGGGAGCTGTTTTTT.

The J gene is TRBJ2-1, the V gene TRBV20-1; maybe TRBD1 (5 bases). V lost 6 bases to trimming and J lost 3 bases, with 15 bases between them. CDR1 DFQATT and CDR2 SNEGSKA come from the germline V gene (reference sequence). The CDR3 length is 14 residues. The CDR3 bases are TGCAGTGCCCCAGGGCTGCAGATCTACAATGAGCAGTTCTTC. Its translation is CSAPGLQIYNEQFF.

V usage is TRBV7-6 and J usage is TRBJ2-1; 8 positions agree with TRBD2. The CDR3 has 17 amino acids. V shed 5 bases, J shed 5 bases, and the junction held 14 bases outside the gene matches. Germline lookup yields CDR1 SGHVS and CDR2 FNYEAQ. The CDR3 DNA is TGTGCCAGCAGCCTAGGGAGCCCGACTAGCGCCGACAATGAGCAGTTCTTC. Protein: CASSLGSPTSADNEQFF.